The source of this T cell receptor beta chain is a study of T cells in Graves' hyperthyroidism and ophthalmopathy. Whole-study findings and limits: The model made its ophthalmopathy prediction, and onset followed a median 6.5 months later.

A word on this clonotype: Antigen specificity is unknown.

There are 13 residues in the CDR3. Germline V gives CDR1 LNHNV, CDR2 YYDKDF (reference sequence). Deletions cut 4 bases from V and 6 bases from J, with 12 bases between. The patients, who ranged from 18 to 65 in age, presented with newly diagnosed hyperthyroidism lasting under 2 months. Uncontrolled infections, other autoimmune diseases, pregnancy or lactation led to exclusion of patients. RNA transcripts yielded amplified TCR beta CDR3 regions. An initial round of RT-PCR targeting the TCR CDR3 relied on the HTBI primer set. Via MiXCR, TCRdb re-called the multiplex PCR reads, giving one row per CDR3 protein. The sample contains 370,000 or so distinct CDR3 sequences, approximately 25% of which appear only once.

Sequenced sample: blood. This receptor was taken from a man aged 45-60 years with Graves' hyperthyroidism. The genes are TRBV15 and TRBJ1-1, with D perhaps TRBD1 (5 bases). The CDR3 coding sequence is TGTGCCACCAGCACCCTGGAGGGACCTGAAGCTTTCTTT. Protein product: CATSTLEGPEAFF.